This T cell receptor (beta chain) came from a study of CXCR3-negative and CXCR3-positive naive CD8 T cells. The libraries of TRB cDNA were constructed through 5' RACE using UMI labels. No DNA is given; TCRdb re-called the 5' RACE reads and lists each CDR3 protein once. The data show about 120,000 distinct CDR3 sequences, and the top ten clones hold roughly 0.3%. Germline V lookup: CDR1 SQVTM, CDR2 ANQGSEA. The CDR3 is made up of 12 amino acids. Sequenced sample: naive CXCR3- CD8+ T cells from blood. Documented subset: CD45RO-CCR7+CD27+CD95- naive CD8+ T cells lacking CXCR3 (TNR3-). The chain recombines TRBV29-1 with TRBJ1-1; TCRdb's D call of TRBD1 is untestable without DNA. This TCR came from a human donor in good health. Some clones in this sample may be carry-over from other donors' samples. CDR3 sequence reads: CSVEGEVAEAFF.